Below, one TCR beta chain is given with its context. The antigen is undetermined. A read error may produce the germline difference seen at one junction end. The data derive from a study of cytomegalovirus exposure and HLA in healthy donors. Regarding the study as a whole: The authors enumerated 150 to 200 TCR beta chains as linked to cytomegalovirus.

There are 12 residues in the CDR3. Germline V gene sequence: CDR1 SEHNR, CDR2 FQNEAQ (reference sequence). The PCR contained 60 Vbeta and 13 Jbeta primers. Generated by immunoSEQ multiplex PCR, the TCRdb table keeps only in-frame clones and is missing some. This sample has some 200,000 clones, with approximately 82% found just once. Sequencing was carried out using PBMCs. The chain is built from TRBV7-9 and TRBJ1-2, with 7 bases lining up with TRBD1. This sequence was found in a middle-aged woman in good health and CMV-seronegative. The CDR3 coding sequence is TGTTCCAGCAGTCGCGACAGGGAGGGCTACACCTTC. It specifies CSSSRDREGYTF.